A selection of T cell receptor beta chains follows, all from one sample in a study of T cells after posttransplantation cyclophosphamide. The table came from immunoSEQ multiplex PCR; TCRdb's copy has only in-frame clones and leaves some out. The profile covers approximately 25,000 clones, none occurring a single time. Sample: PBMCs. These receptors all stem from a woman aged 50 to 60 in good health, CMV-negative, and a related stem cell transplant donor. The CDR3 runs from the conserved cysteine through the conserved F or W. D genes are given only for firm matches. Not every row has a clone size; where given, it reads once, few, many or a size class.

>TRBV7-2|TRBJ1-2|many|.
TGTGCCAGCAGCCCCGCGGGTACAGGGATTCACTATGGCTACACCTTC
CASSPAGTGIHYGYTF
>TRBV5-5|TRBJ1-4|many|TRBD1
TGTGCCAGCAGCTTGCTCACAGGGGGAAGTGAAAAACTGTTTTTT
CASSLLTGGSEKLFF
>TRBV28|TRBJ2-3|many|TRBD1
TGTGCCAGCAGTTCTTTTTGGGGGGACAGGTGGTTAGATACGCAGTATTTT
CASSSFWGDRWLDTQYF
>TRBV27|TRBJ2-7|many|.
TGTGCCAGCAGTTTATGGCCTAGCGAGGACGAGCAGTACTTC
CASSLWPSEDEQYF
>TRBV7-7|TRBJ2-1|few|.
TGCGCCAGCAGCCCCCAGGGGGGAGGTTTCGTTAATGAGCAGTTCTTC
CASSPQGGGFVNEQFF
>TRBV7-2|TRBJ2-5|many|TRBD2
TGTGCCAGCAGCTTAGTAGTTAGCGGGGGGAGGGAGACCCAGTACTTC
CASSLVVSGGRETQYF
>TRBV21-1|TRBJ2-7|many|.
TGTGCCAGCAGCAAAAGGGGGGACAGGGCGTACGAGCAGTACTTC
CASSKRGDRAYEQYF
>TRBV14|TRBJ1-1|many|TRBD1
TGTGCCAGCAGCCAAACAGGGGGTATCACTGAAGCTTTCTTT
CASSQTGGITEAFF
>TRBV7-3|TRBJ2-1|many|TRBD2
TGTGCCAGCAGCTCGGGGACTAGCGGGGCGAGGGGTGAGCAGTTCTTC
CASSSGTSGARGEQFF
>TRBV4-2|TRBJ2-3|many|TRBD1
TGTGCCAGCAGCCAAGGGGACAGGGGCGGCTCAGATACGCAGTATTTT
CASSQGDRGGSDTQYF
>TRBV25-1|TRBJ2-7|many|TRBD1
TGTGCCAGCAGCCCCCGGACAGGGTTCTCCTACGAGCAGTACTTC
CASSPRTGFSYEQYF
>TRBV27|TRBJ1-1|many|TRBD1
TGTGCCAGCAGTTTAGGAAGTTTCCTCCGGGACAGGGGGCGAAGCACTGAAGCTTTCTTT
CASSLGSFLRDRGRSTEAFF
>TRBV10-2|TRBJ2-3|many|.
TGCGCCAGCAGTGAGTCAGCGGTAATTCGCCCAGATACGCAGTATTTT
CASSESAVIRPDTQYF
>TRBV2|TRBJ2-5|many|TRBD1
TGTGCCAGCAGTGAAGCTGGGACAGGGGGGGAGACCCAGTACTTC
CASSEAGTGGETQYF
>TRBV6-8|TRBJ2-2|many|.
TGTGCCAGCACCCCCAGGGGACGGGCTAAGGGGGGGGAGCTGTTTTTT
CASTPRGRAKGGELFF
>TRBV7-9|TRBJ1-4|many|TRBD1
TGTGCCAGCAGCTCGACAGGGGCAGATGAAAAACTGTTTTTT
CASSSTGADEKLFF
>TRBV7-9|TRBJ2-5|many|.
TGTGCCAGCAGCCCGGGAGTTGAGGAGACCCAGTACTTC
CASSPGVEETQYF
>TRBV5-1|TRBJ1-1|many|TRBD1
TGCGCCAGCAGCCCCACCCTCAGACAGGGGAACACTGAAGCTTTCTTT
CASSPTLRQGNTEAFF
>TRBV9|TRBJ1-2|many|TRBD1
TGTGCCAGCAGCGTAAATACAGGGGAGTACGGCTACACCTTC
CASSVNTGEYGYTF
>TRBV27|TRBJ2-2|many|TRBD1
TGTGCCAGCAGTTTATCGAGGGGGCCAGGGATGCCCGGGGAGCTGTTTTTT
CASSLSRGPGMPGELFF
>TRBV28|TRBJ2-7|many|TRBD1
TGTGCCAGCCGCCCCGGGACAGACGGGTACGAGCAGTACTTC
CASRPGTDGYEQYF
>TRBV7-9|TRBJ1-5|many|.
TGTGCCAGCAGCTTAGGAGGTTTTGAGCCCCAGCATTTT
CASSLGGFEPQHF
>TRBV10-3|TRBJ1-2|many|.
TGTGCCATCAGTGATCGGACAGAAGTTAACTATGGCTACACCTTC
CAISDRTEVNYGYTF
>TRBV25-1|TRBJ1-4|many|TRBD1
TGTGCCAGCAGTGAGGCCCCGGACAGGGTGGGCGAAAAACTGTTTTTT
CASSEAPDRVGEKLFF
>TRBV5-4|TRBJ2-5|many|TRBD2
TGTGCCAGCAGCCTGACCCTTAGCGGGATAAGAGAGACCCAGTACTTC
CASSLTLSGIRETQYF
>TRBV7-2|TRBJ2-5|few|.
TGTGCCAGCAGCTGGACAGACCAAGAGACCCAGTACTTC
CASSWTDQETQYF
>TRBV28|TRBJ1-4|many|.
TGTGCCAGCAGTTCCGGGTTCCCAACTAATGAAAAACTGTTTTTT
CASSSGFPTNEKLFF
>TRBV6-5|TRBJ1-5|many|TRBD1
TGTGCCAGCAGTTTCAACAGGGGTGACGATCAGCCCCAGCATTTT
CASSFNRGDDQPQHF
>TRBV5-1|TRBJ1-2|many|.
TGCGCCAGCAGCTTGGTGCCCGGAGACTATGGCTACACCTTC
CASSLVPGDYGYTF
>TRBV6-5|TRBJ2-7|.|TRBD1
TGTGCCAGCAGTGCCAGGGACAGTTCCTACGAGCAGTACTTC
CASSARDSSYEQYF
>TRBV7-9|TRBJ1-2|many|.
TGTGCCAGCAGCTTAGGGGGAGGGGTCCCGTACTATGGCTACACCTTC
CASSLGGGVPYYGYTF
>TRBV7-6|TRBJ2-7|many|TRBD2
TGTGCCAGCAGCGAATCCCCCACAGCGGGGATAATCCCCTACGAGCAGTACTTC
CASSESPTAGIIPYEQYF
>TRBV4-1|TRBJ2-3|many|.
TGCGCCAGCAGCCAAGGGAAGGGACTTACGCAGTATTTT
CASSQGKGLTQYF
>TRBV28|TRBJ1-4|many|TRBD1
TGTGCCAGCGAAGGACAGGGGCGGGAAAAACTGTTTTTT
CASEGQGREKLFF
>TRBV7-3|TRBJ1-3|many|.
TGTGCCAGCAGCGAGGGATCCTCTGGAAACACCATATATTTT
CASSEGSSGNTIYF
>TRBV19|TRBJ1-2|many|TRBD1
TGTGCCAGTAGTCCGACAGGGTGGGGCTATGGCTACACCTTC
CASSPTGWGYGYTF
>TRBV18|TRBJ1-1|many|TRBD1
TGTGCCAGCTCAATACAGGGGAGGACTGAAGCTTTCTTT
CASSIQGRTEAFF
>TRBV7-2|TRBJ1-2|many|.
TGTGCCAGCACCCGAGCGGGTCTATACTATGGCTACACCTTC
CASTRAGLYYGYTF
>TRBV16|TRBJ2-7|many|TRBD2
TGTGCCAGCAGCCTACGCGGGGGGCCAACCTACGAGCAGTACTTC
CASSLRGGPTYEQYF
>TRBV10-3|TRBJ2-1|many|TRBD2
TGTGCCATCAGTAGTAGCGGGGGGGCTCACAATGAGCAGTTCTTC
CAISSSGGAHNEQFF
>TRBV27|TRBJ1-5|many|.
TGTGCCAGCAGTTTCCTCAACACCCAGCCCCAGCATTTT
CASSFLNTQPQHF
>TRBV11-1|TRBJ2-3|many|.
TGTGCCAGCACCCGGGGGAGCTCCACAGATACGCAGTATTTT
CASTRGSSTDTQYF
>TRBV19|TRBJ1-4|many|TRBD1
TGTGCCAGTAGTACCCAGGGGGCGGACGAAAAACTGTTTTTT
CASSTQGADEKLFF
>TRBV19|TRBJ2-2|many|TRBD1
TGTGCCACGGGAGGACAGGGGGTTACGAACACCGGGGAGCTGTTTTTT
CATGGQGVTNTGELFF
>TRBV5-6|TRBJ2-1|many|TRBD2
TGTGCCAGCAGCTCCGATTGGACTAGCAAGCAGTTCTTC
CASSSDWTSKQFF
>TRBV29-1|TRBJ2-7|.|TRBD2
TGCAGCGTTGAAGTAGAACTAGCGGGCATCTACGAGCAGTACTTC
CSVEVELAGIYEQYF
>TRBV5-1|TRBJ1-1|many|.
TGCGCCAGCAGCGTGGACAGTTACACTGAAGCTTTCTTT
CASSVDSYTEAFF
>TRBV6-5|TRBJ2-3|many|TRBD2
TGTGCCAGCAGGGAGCGGGGTAGCACAGATACGCAGTATTTT
CASRERGSTDTQYF
>TRBV18|TRBJ1-5|many|TRBD1
TGTGCCAGCTCTCCCACCGGGGACAGGGCGTATCAGCCCCAGCATTTT
CASSPTGDRAYQPQHF
>TRBV7-9|TRBJ2-7|many|TRBD2
TGTGCCAGCAGCTTAGGGGGGGGGACCTCTGTCGAGCAGTACTTC
CASSLGGGTSVEQYF